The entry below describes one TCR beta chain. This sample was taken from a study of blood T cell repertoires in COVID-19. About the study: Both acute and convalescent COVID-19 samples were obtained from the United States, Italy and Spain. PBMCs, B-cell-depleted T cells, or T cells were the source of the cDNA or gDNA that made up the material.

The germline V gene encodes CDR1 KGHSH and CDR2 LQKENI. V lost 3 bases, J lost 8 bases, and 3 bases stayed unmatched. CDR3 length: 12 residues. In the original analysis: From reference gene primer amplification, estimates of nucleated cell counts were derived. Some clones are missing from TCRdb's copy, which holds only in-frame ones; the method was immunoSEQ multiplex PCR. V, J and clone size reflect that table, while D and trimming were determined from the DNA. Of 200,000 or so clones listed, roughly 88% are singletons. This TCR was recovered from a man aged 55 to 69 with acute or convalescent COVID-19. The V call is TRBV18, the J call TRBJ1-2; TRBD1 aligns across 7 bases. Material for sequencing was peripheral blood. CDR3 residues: CASSPDRAGYTF. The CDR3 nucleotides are TGTGCCAGCTCACCCGACAGGGCCGGCTACACCTTC.